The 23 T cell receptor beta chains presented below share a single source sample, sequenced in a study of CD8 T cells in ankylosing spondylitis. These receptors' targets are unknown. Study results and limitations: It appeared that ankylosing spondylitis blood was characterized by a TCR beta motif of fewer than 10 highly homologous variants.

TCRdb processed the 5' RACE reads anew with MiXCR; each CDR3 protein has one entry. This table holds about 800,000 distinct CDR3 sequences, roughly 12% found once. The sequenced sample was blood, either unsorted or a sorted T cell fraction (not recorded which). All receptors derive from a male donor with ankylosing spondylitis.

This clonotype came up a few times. CDR3 region: CASSLVNTQRQYF. DNA of the CDR3: TGTGCCAGCAGCTTAGTAAATACCCAGAGGCAGTACTTC. The chain recombines TRBV7-2 with TRBJ2-7; D unclear. CDR1 is SGHTA and CDR2 is FQGNSA in the germline V gene. The V and J ends lost 1 base and 9 bases respectively, with 13 bases between them. The CDR3 spans 13 residues.

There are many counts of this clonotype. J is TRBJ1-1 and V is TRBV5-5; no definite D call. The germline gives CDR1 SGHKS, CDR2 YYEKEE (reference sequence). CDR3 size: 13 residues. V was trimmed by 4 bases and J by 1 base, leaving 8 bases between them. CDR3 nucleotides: TGTGCCAGCAGCAAGGACTGGAACACTGAAGCTTTCTTT. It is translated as CASSKDWNTEAFF.

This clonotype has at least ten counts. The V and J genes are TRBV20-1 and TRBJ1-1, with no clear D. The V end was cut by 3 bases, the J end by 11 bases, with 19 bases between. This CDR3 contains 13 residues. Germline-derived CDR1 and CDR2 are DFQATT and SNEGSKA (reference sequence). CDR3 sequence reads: CSASNPGRPVAFF. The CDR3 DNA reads TGCAGTGCTAGTAACCCTGGCCGCCCTGTTGCTTTCTTT.

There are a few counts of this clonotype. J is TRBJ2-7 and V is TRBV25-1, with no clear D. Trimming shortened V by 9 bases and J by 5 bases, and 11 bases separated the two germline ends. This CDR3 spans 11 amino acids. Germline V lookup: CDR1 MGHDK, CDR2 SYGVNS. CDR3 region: CASCWEDEQYF. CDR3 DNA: TGTGCCAGTTGTTGGGAAGACGAGCAGTACTTC.

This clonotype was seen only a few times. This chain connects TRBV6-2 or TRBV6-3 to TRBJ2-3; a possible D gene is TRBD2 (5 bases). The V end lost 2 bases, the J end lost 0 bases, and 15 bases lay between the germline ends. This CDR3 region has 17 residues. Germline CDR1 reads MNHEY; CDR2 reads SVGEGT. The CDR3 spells CASSYRLALSSTDTQYF. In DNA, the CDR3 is TGTGCCAGCAGTTACCGGCTAGCCTTAAGTAGCACAGATACGCAGTATTTT.

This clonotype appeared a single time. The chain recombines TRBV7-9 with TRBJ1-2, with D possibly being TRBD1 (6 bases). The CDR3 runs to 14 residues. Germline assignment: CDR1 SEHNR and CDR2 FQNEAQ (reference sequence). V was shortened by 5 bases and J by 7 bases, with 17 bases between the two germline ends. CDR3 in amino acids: CASSRTNRDTGYTF. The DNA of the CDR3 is TGTGCCAGCAGCCGCACTAACCGGGACACTGGCTACACCTTC.

The CDR3 DNA sequence: TGCAGTGCTAGACTAGCAGGGGGCGGAAACACCATATATTTT. It encodes CSARLAGGGNTIYF. The chain combines TRBV20-1 with TRBJ1-3; 8 bases fit TRBD1. CDR1 is DFQATT and CDR2 is SNEGSKA in the germline V gene (reference sequence). V lost 2 bases and J lost 4; bases outside the gene matches: 4. This CDR3 region has 14 residues.

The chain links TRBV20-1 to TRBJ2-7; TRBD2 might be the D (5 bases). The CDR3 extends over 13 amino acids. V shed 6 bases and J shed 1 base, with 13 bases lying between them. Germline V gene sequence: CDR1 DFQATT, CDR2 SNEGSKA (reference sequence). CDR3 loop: CSAQDSGSYEQYF. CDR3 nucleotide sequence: TGCAGTGCCCAGGACTCCGGGTCCTACGAGCAGTACTTC.

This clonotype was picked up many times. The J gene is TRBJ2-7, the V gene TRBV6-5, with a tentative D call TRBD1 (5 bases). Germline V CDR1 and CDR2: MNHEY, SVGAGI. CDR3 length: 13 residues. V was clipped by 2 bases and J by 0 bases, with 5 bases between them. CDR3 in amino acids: CASSYDSSYEQYF. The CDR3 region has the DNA TGTGCCAGCAGTTACGACAGCTCCTACGAGCAGTACTTC.

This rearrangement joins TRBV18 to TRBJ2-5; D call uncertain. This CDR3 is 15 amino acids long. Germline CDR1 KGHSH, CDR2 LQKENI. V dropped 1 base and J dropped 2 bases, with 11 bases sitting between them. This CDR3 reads CASSPLPGLQETQYF. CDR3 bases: TGTGCCAGCTCACCACTTCCGGGCTTACAAGAGACCCAGTACTTC.

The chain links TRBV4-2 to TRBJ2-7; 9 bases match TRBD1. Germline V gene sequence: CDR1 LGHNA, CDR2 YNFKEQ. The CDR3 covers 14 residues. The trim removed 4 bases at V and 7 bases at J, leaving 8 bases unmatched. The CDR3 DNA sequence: TGTGCCAGCAGCCCGCAGGGACAGGGTCGAGAGCAGTACTTC. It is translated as CASSPQGQGREQYF.

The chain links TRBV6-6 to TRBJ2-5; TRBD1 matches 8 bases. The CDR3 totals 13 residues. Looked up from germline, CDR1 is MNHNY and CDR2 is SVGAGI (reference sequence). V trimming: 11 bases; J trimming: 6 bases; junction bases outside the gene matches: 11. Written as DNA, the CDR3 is TGTGCCGCACAGCCAGGGGGCGGGAAGACCCAGTACTTC. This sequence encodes CAAQPGGGKTQYF.

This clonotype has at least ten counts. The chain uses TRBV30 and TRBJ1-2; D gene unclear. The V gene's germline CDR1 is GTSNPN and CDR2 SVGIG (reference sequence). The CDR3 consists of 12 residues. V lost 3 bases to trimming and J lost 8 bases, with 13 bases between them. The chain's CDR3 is CAWSRLFGGYTF. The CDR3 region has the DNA TGTGCCTGGAGCAGGCTGTTCGGCGGCTACACCTTC.

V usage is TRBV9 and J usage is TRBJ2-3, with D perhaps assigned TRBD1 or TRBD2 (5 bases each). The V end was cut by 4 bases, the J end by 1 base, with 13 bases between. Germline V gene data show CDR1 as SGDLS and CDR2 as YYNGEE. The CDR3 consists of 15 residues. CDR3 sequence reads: CASSLRGPRTDTQYF. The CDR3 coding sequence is TGTGCCAGCAGCTTACGGGGACCTCGCACAGATACGCAGTATTTT.

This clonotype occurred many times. Here the CDR3 DNA reads TGCAGTGCTAGTACGGAGGGGGCTGCGAGCAATCAGCCCCAGCATTTT. Encoded protein: CSASTEGAASNQPQHF. This sequence joins TRBV20-1 and TRBJ1-5, with 7 bases lining up with TRBD1. There are 16 residues in the CDR3. Trimming cost V 3 bases and J 1 base; bases outside gene matches: 9. Germline V CDR1 and CDR2: DFQATT, SNEGSKA (reference sequence).

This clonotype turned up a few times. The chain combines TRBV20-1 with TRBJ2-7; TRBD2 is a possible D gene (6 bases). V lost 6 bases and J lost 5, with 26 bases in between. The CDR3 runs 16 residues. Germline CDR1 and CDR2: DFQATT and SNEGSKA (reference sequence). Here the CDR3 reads CSAPLFAGRWGNEQYF. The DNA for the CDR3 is TGCAGTGCGCCGCTATTTGCGGGGAGGTGGGGGAACGAGCAGTACTTC.

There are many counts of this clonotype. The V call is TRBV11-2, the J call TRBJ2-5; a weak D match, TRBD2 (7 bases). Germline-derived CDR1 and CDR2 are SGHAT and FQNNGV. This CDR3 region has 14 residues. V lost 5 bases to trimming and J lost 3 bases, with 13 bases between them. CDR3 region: CASSPRGAEETQYF. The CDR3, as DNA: TGTGCCAGCAGCCCCCGGGGGGCAGAAGAGACCCAGTACTTC.

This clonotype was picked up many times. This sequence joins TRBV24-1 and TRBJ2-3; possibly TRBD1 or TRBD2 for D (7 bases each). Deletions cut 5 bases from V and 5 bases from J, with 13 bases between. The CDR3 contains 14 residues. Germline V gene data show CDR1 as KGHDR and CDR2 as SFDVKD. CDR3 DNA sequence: TGTGCCACCAGTGGAGACAGGGAGGGAGATACGCAGTATTTT. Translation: CATSGDREGDTQYF.

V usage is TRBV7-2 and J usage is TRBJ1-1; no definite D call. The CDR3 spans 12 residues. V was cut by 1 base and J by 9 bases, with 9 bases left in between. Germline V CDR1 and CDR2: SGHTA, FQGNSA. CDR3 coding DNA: TGTGCCAGCAGCTTAGACAGAGGCAAAGCTTTCTTT. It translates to CASSLDRGKAFF. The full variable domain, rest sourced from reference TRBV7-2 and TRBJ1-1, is GAGVSQSPSNKVTEKGKDVELRCDPISGHTALYWYRQSLGQGLEFLIYFQGNSAPDKSGLPSDRFSAERTGGSVSTLTIQRTQQEDSAVYLCASSLDRGKAFFGQGTRLTVV.

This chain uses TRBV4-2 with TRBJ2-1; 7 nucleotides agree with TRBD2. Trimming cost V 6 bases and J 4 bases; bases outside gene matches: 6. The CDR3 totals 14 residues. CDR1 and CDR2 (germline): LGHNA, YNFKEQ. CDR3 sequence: CASRRGEGYNEQFF. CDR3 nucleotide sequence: TGTGCCAGCAGACGTGGGGAGGGTTACAATGAGCAGTTCTTC.

This chain's CDR3 is CAWSTTFSPLHF. In nucleotides, the CDR3 is TGTGCCTGGAGTACGACCTTTTCACCCCTCCACTTT. The chain joins TRBV30 to TRBJ1-6; D gene ambiguous. This CDR3 has 12 residues. Germline CDR1 and CDR2: GTSNPN and SVGIG (reference sequence). Trimming left V 2 bases short and J 9 bases short, with 8 bases between.

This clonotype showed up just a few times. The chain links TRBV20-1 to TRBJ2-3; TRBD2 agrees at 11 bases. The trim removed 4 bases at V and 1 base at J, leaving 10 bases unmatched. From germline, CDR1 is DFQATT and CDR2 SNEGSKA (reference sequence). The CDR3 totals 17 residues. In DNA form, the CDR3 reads TGCAGTGCTACCGGACTAGCGGGTTTCCACCGCACAGATACGCAGTATTTT. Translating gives CSATGLAGFHRTDTQYF.

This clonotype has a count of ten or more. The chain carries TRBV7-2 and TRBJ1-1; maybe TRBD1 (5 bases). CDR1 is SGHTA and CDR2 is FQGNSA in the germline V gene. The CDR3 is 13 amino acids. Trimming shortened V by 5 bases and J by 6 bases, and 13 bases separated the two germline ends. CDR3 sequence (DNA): TGTGCCAGCAGCCCTAGGGGCTGGGCTGAAGCTTTCTTT. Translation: CASSPRGWAEAFF. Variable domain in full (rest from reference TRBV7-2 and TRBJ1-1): GAGVSQSPSNKVTEKGKDVELRCDPISGHTALYWYRQSLGQGLEFLIYFQGNSAPDKSGLPSDRFSAERTGGSVSTLTIQRTQQEDSAVYLCASSPRGWAEAFFGQGTRLTVV.